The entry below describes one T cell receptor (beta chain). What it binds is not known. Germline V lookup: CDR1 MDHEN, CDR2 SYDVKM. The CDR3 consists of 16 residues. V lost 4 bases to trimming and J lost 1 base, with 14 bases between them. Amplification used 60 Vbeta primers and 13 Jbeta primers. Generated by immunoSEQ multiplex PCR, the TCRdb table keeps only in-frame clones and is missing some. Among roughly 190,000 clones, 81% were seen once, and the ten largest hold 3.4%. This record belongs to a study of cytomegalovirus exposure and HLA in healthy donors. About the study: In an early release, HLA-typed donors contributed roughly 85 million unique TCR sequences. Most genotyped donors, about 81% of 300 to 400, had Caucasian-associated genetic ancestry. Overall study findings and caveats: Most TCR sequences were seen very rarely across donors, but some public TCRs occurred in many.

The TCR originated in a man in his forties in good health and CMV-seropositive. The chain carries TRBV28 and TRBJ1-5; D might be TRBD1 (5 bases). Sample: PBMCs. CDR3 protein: CASSSPWEGSNQPQHF. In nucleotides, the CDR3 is TGTGCCAGCAGTTCCCCCTGGGAGGGGAGCAATCAGCCCCAGCATTTT.